The source of this T cell receptor (beta chain) is a study of T-cell memory formation after mild COVID-19. This clonotype showed up just a few times. Its antigen is not identified. Findings and limits, study-wide: Several responding clones turned up in pre-infection memory, indicating that cross-reactive memory may have taken part.

A single record per CDR3 protein comes from TCRdb applying MiXCR to the 5' RACE reads. The sample lists hundreds of thousands of distinct CDR3 sequences, roughly 15% occurring once. CDR1 and CDR2 from the germline V gene are SGHRS and YFSETQ. V shed 4 bases and J shed 5 bases, with 12 bases lying between them. The length of the CDR3 is 13 residues. The rearrangement joins TRBV5-1 to TRBJ2-5; D may match TRBD1 or TRBD2 (5 bases each). The origin of this receptor is a man aged 18 to 29 who had mild COVID-19 (a few samples of this study predate the infection). Cell type and time point are not known. Sequencing was done on a sample of PBMCs or a T cell subset sorted from them (not recorded which). The CDR3 DNA is TGCGCCAGCAGCGGGACGGTGGGGGAGACCCAGTACTTC. Translation: CASSGTVGETQYF.